This TCR beta chain was identified in a study of blood T cell repertoires in COVID-19. Cohort placement rested on clinical history that participants reported themselves. Two negative PCRs, clearance, or symptom resolution had been documented for recovered Cohort 3 donors. The germline gives CDR1 LNHDA, CDR2 SQIVND (reference sequence). V lost 8 bases and J lost 2, with 22 bases in between. CDR3 size: 16 residues. Here immunoSEQ multiplex PCR was the method, and the copy in TCRdb shows in-frame clones only, minus some. The sample consists of hundreds of thousands of clones, around 86% of them appearing once.

The genes are TRBV19 and TRBJ2-7, with D possibly being TRBD1 (6 bases). The TCR was taken from a woman aged 50 to 60 who had recovered from COVID-19. Sequencing used PBMCs or T cells enriched from blood (not recorded which). The CDR3 DNA follows: TGTGCCAGTTCTACCGGAGGCAGGGGAACCCCCTACGAGCAGTACTTC. Translation: CASSTGGRGTPYEQYF.